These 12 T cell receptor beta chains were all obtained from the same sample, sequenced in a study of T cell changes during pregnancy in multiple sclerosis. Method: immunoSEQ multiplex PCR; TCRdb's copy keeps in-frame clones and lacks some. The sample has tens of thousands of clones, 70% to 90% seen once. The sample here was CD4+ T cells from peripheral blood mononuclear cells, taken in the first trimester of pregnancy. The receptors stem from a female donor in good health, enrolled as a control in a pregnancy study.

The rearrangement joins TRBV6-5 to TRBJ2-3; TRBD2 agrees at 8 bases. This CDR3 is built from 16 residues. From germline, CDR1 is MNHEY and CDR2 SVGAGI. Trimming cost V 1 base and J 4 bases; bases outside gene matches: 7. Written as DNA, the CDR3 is TGTGCCAGCAGTTACTTACTCGGGGGGGCTCCAGATACGCAGTATTTT. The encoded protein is CASSYLLGGAPDTQYF.

In DNA, the CDR3 is TGTGCCAGTATTAGTTCGGGGGGGAGAGGGGGTGAGCAGTTCTTC. Its protein is CASISSGGRGGEQFF. V usage is TRBV19 and J usage is TRBJ2-1, with 8 bases fitting TRBD2. The V segment lost 7 bases and the J segment 9 bases; nucleotides outside the gene matches: 14. Per the germline V gene, CDR1 is LNHDA and CDR2 is SQIVND (reference sequence). The CDR3 covers 15 residues.

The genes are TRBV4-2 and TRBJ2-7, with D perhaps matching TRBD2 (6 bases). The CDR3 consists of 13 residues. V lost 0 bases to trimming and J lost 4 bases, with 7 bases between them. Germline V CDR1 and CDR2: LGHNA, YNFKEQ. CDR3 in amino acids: CASSQDREYEQYF. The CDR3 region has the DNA TGTGCCAGCAGCCAAGATCGGGAGTACGAGCAGTACTTC.

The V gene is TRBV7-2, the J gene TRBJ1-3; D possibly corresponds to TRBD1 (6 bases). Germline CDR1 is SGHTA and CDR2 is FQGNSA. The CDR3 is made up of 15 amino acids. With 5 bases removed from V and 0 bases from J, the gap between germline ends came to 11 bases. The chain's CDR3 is CASSPYRDSGNTIYF. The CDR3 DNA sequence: TGTGCCAGCAGCCCCTACAGGGACTCTGGAAACACCATATATTTT.

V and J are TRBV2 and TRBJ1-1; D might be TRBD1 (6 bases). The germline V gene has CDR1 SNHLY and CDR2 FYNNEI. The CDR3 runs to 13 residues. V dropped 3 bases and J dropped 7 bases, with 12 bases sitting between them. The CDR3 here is CASSDRGLGEAFF. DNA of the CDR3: TGTGCCAGCAGTGACAGGGGTTTGGGTGAAGCTTTCTTT.

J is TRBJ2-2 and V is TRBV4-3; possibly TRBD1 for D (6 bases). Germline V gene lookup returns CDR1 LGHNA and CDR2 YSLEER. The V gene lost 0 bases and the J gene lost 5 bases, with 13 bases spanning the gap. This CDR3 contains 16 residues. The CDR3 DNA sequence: TGCGCCAGCAGCCAAGAAATTACAGGGAAAACCGGGGAGCTGTTTTTT. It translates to CASSQEITGKTGELFF.

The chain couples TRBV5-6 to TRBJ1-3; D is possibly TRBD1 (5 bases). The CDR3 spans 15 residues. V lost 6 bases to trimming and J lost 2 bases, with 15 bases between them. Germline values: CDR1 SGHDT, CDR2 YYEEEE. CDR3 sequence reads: CASNPFSGAGNTIYF. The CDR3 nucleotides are TGTGCCAGCAATCCCTTTTCGGGGGCTGGAAACACCATATATTTT.

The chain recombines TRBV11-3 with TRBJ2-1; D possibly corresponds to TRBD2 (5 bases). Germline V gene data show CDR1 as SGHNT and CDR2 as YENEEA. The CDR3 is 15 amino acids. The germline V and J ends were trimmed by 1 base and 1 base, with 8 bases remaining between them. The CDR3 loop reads CASSLVPGSYNEQFF. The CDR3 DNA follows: TGTGCCAGCAGCTTAGTTCCGGGATCCTACAATGAGCAGTTCTTC.

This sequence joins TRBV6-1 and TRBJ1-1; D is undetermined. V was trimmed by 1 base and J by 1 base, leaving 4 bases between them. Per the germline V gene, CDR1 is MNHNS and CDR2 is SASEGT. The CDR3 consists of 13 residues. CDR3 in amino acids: CASSEGPNTEAFF. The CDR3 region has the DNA TGTGCCAGCAGTGAAGGGCCGAACACTGAAGCTTTCTTT.

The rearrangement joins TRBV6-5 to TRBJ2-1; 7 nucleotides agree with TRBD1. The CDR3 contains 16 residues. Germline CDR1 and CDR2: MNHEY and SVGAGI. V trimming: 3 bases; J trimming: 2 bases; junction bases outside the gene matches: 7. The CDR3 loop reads CASSYSNRGPYNEQFF. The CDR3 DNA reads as TGTGCCAGCAGTTATTCAAACAGGGGTCCCTACAATGAGCAGTTCTTC.

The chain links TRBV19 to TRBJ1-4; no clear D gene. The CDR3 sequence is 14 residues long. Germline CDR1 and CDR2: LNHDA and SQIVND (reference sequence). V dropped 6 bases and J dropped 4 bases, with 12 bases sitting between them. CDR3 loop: CASRRGLGNEKLFF. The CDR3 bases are TGTGCCAGTAGACGAGGGCTTGGTAATGAAAAACTGTTTTTT.

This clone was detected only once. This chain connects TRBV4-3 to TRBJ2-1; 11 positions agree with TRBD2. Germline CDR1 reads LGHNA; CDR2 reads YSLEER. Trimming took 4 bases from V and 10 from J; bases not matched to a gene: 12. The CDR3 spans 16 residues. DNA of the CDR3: TGCGCCAGCAGCCGAGCTGGGACTAGCGGAAGCAAAGAGCAGTTCTTC. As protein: CASSRAGTSGSKEQFF.